The next 8 T cell receptor beta chains were all read from a single sample in a study of early T cells in non-severe SARS-CoV-2 infection. TCRdb re-analysed the 5' RACE reads in MiXCR, keeping a single row per CDR3 protein. The profile shows approximately 58,000 distinct CDR3 sequences, roughly 12% of them singletons. The source material was whole blood. All receptors derive from an adult who was a healthcare worker with PCR-confirmed SARS-CoV-2 infection or an uninfected control (not recorded which).

This clonotype was picked up a small number of times. One end of the junction fails to match germline, which may point to a read error. This chain uses TRBV12-3 or TRBV12-4 with TRBJ1-5; 7 bases map to TRBD1. The length of the CDR3 is 15 residues. The CDR3 is CTSSQQGKSNQPQHF. In DNA, the CDR3 is TGTACCAGCAGTCAACAGGGGAAGAGCAATCAGCCCCAGCATTTT.

This clonotype was seen many times. The chain has TRBV6-1 and TRBJ1-5, with 7 bases lining up with TRBD1. The trim removed 5 bases at V and 9 bases at J, leaving 7 bases unmatched. The CDR3 consists of 13 residues. Germline loops: CDR1 MNHNS, CDR2 SASEGT. The DNA for the CDR3 is TGTGCCAGCAGTATACAGGGGACTGGGCCCCAGCATTTT. Protein product: CASSIQGTGPQHF.

J is TRBJ2-1 and V is TRBV20-1; TRBD2 agrees at 8 bases. V gave up 6 bases and J gave up 9 bases; unmatched junction bases: 10. From germline, CDR1 is DFQATT and CDR2 SNEGSKA (reference sequence). The CDR3 totals 13 residues. CDR3 DNA: TGCAGTGCCCCCCTAGCGGGCTTGCGTGAGCAGTTCTTC. This translates into CSAPLAGLREQFF.

This clonotype has a handful of counts. V gene TRBV28 combines with J gene TRBJ2-7; 14 bases align to TRBD2. Trimming cost V 5 bases and J 5 bases; bases outside gene matches: 5. This CDR3 contains 15 residues. Germline CDR1 and CDR2: MDHEN and SYDVKM. The CDR3 nucleotides read TGTGCCAGCAGTACCCCGGGACTAGCGGGAGACGAGCAGTACTTC. Protein product: CASSTPGLAGDEQYF.

This clonotype was observed a few times. The chain joins TRBV5-1 to TRBJ1-5; a weak D match, TRBD1 (6 bases). Trimming cost V 2 bases and J 11 bases, with 29 bases left between them. The length of the CDR3 is 18 residues. Germline V gene data show CDR1 as SGHRS and CDR2 as YFSETQ. CDR3 in amino acids: CASSFPHLSRGSRKTQHF. The CDR3 nucleotides read TGCGCCAGCAGCTTCCCCCACCTTTCCAGGGGTTCGCGCAAAACCCAGCATTTT.

The chain links TRBV18 to TRBJ2-1; 12 nucleotides agree with TRBD2. With V trimmed by 0 bases and J by 2 bases, 2 bases remained unmatched. The CDR3 runs to 17 residues. The germline V gene encodes CDR1 KGHSH and CDR2 LQKENI. For the CDR3, the DNA is TGTGCCAGCTCACCACCGCGGACTAGCGGGACCTACAATGAGCAGTTCTTC. Amino acid sequence: CASSPPRTSGTYNEQFF.

In its sample, this clonotype was seen a few times. The chain employs TRBV11-3 and TRBJ2-1; no definite D call. CDR3 length: 15 amino acids. The germline V gene encodes CDR1 SGHNT and CDR2 YENEEA. Trimming cost V 5 bases and J 0 bases, with 11 bases left between them. The CDR3 reads CASSLRSSSYNEQFF. DNA of the CDR3: TGTGCCAGCAGCCTTAGGAGCAGCTCCTACAATGAGCAGTTCTTC.

This clonotype was picked up many times. The gene calls are TRBV7-9 and TRBJ2-7; possibly TRBD1 or TRBD2 for D (5 bases each). V was shortened by 1 base and J by 0 bases, with 19 bases between the two germline ends. This CDR3 has 18 amino acids. Germline CDR1 and CDR2: SEHNR and FQNEAQ (reference sequence). This chain's CDR3 is CASSLVYSFLGDSYEQYF. CDR3 nucleotides: TGTGCCAGCAGCTTAGTCTATTCATTCTTGGGGGACTCCTACGAGCAGTACTTC.